The 22 T cell receptor beta chains below come from one sample, sequenced in a study of T cells in localized non-small cell lung cancer. Generated by immunoSEQ multiplex PCR, the TCRdb table keeps only in-frame clones and is missing some. The data contain about 52,000 clones, around three quarters of them seen just once; the ten biggest clones take up about 4.7%. Source: PBMCs, taken before any cancer treatment. These TCRs come from a woman aged 40-69 years with stage II lung adenocarcinoma.

The V call is TRBV27, the J call TRBJ2-2; tentative D call: TRBD1 (5 bases). V was cut by 0 bases and J by 0 bases, with 20 bases left in between. The V gene's germline CDR1 is MNHEY and CDR2 SMNVEV (reference sequence). This CDR3 spans 20 amino acids. CDR3 protein: CASSLSAETDPRPNTGELFF. CDR3 coding DNA: TGTGCCAGCAGTTTATCGGCCGAGACAGATCCGAGACCGAACACCGGGGAGCTGTTTTTT.

This chain uses TRBV19 with TRBJ2-3; TRBD2 aligns across 7 bases. This CDR3 has 13 amino acids. CDR1 and CDR2 (germline): LNHDA, SQIVND (reference sequence). V lost 8 bases to trimming and J lost 0 bases; unmatched junction nucleotides: 2. The CDR3 DNA reads TGTGCCAGTCGGCGGGGGAGCACAGATACGCAGTATTTT. Its translation is CASRRGSTDTQYF.

The rearrangement joins TRBV5-4 to TRBJ1-1; D remains unclear. Trimming removed 0 bases at V and 5 bases at J, with 5 bases between. CDR1 is SGHNT, CDR2 YYREEE, per germline (reference sequence). CDR3 length equals 12 residues. CDR3 sequence: CASSLDLTEAFF. As DNA, the CDR3 is TGTGCCAGCAGCTTGGATCTAACTGAAGCTTTCTTT.

The V gene is TRBV19, the J gene TRBJ1-4; 10 bases match TRBD1. The CDR3 contains 16 residues. The germline V gene encodes CDR1 LNHDA and CDR2 SQIVND (reference sequence). With 5 bases clipped from V and 5 bases from J, the junction kept 8 bases outside the gene matches. The CDR3 here is CASSARQGALNEKLFF. The CDR3 bases are TGTGCCAGTAGTGCACGACAGGGGGCCTTGAATGAAAAACTGTTTTTT.

This clone was seen only a few times. The chain employs TRBV28 and TRBJ1-1; unclear D gene. Trimming removed 4 bases at V and 2 bases at J, with 8 bases between. Germline CDR1 is MDHEN and CDR2 is SYDVKM. The CDR3 has 13 amino acids. The CDR3 bases are TGTGCCAGCAGTTACGGGTATAACACTGAAGCTTTCTTT. The encoded protein is CASSYGYNTEAFF. Combining the CDR3 with reference TRBV28 and TRBJ1-1 gives the whole variable domain DVKVTQSSRYLVKRTGEKVFLECVQDMDHENMFWYRQDPGLGLRLIYFSYDVKMKEKGDIPEGYSVSREKKERFSLILESASTNQTSMYLCASSYGYNTEAFFGQGTRLTVV.

Here the CDR3 DNA reads TGTGCCAGCAGCGTAGACCCGGGGGGGCCTCGCGAGCAGTACTTC. Residues: CASSVDPGGPREQYF. This chain connects TRBV9 to TRBJ2-7; the match to TRBD2 covers 8 bases. CDR1 and CDR2 (germline): SGDLS, YYNGEE. The CDR3 spans 15 residues. V shed 0 bases, J shed 6 bases, and the junction held 8 bases outside the gene matches.

On this clone itself: Other DNA sequences in the same sample also yield this CDR3. The J gene is TRBJ1-1, the V gene TRBV30; 7 bases map to TRBD1. J lost 2 bases, V lost 0 bases, and 6 bases had no gene match. The CDR3 is made up of 15 amino acids. CDR1 is GTSNPN and CDR2 is SVGIG in the germline V gene (reference sequence). CDR3 sequence (DNA): TGTGCCTGGAGTGTACCGGACAGGACAAACACTGAAGCTTTCTTT. It is translated as CAWSVPDRTNTEAFF. The entire variable domain, with the rest obtained from reference TRBV30 and TRBJ1-1, is as follows: SQTIHQWPATLVQPVGSPLSLECTVEGTSNPNLYWYRQAAGRGLQLLFYSVGIGQISSEVPQNLSASRPQDRQFILSSKKLLLSDSGFYLCAWSVPDRTNTEAFFGQGTRLTVV.

The chain is built from TRBV10-1 and TRBJ2-3; 7 bases are a match to TRBD1. The germline V gene encodes CDR1 WNHNN and CDR2 SYGVQD (reference sequence). With 6 bases clipped from V and 5 bases from J, the junction kept 11 bases outside the gene matches. This CDR3 is built from 15 residues. The CDR3 sequence is CASSGSGTDGDTQYF. The CDR3 DNA sequence: TGCGCCAGCAGCGGATCCGGGACAGATGGAGATACGCAGTATTTT.

This chain uses TRBV19 with TRBJ2-7; D is unresolved. Germline V gives CDR1 LNHDA, CDR2 SQIVND (reference sequence). V lost 6 bases and J lost 3, with 15 bases in between. The CDR3 length is 14 residues. The CDR3 sequence is CASRPPRPIYEQYF. The CDR3 bases are TGTGCCAGTAGACCCCCGCGTCCGATCTACGAGCAGTACTTC.

This clone was seen just once. The chain links TRBV18 to TRBJ1-5; no definite D call. CDR3 length equals 13 residues. The germline CDR1 and CDR2 sequences are KGHSH and LQKENI. V was pared by 5 bases and J by 6 bases, with 11 bases between. CDR3 protein: CASSGGFSQPQHF. The CDR3 DNA sequence: TGTGCCAGCTCAGGTGGGTTCAGTCAGCCCCAGCATTTT.

J is TRBJ2-5 and V is TRBV29-1; D is unclear. Germline-derived CDR1 and CDR2 are SQVTM and ANQGSEA. The CDR3 length is 14 residues. V was clipped by 4 bases and J by 1 base, with 13 bases between them. The CDR3, as DNA: TGCAGCGTTGCTGGTCGCGAGCTCCAAGAGACCCAGTACTTC. It yields the protein CSVAGRELQETQYF.

The rearrangement joins TRBV5-1 to TRBJ2-7, with D possibly matching TRBD2 (5 bases). Germline values: CDR1 SGHRS, CDR2 YFSETQ. CDR3 length: 17 amino acids. V lost 0 bases to trimming and J lost 1 base, with 17 bases between them. As DNA, the CDR3 is TGCGCCAGCAGCTTGGCGGGAACTTATGTGTGGTCCTACGAGCAGTACTTC. This gives the protein CASSLAGTYVWSYEQYF.

The V call is TRBV28, the J call TRBJ1-2; 11 nucleotides align to TRBD1. Germline V gene data show CDR1 as MDHEN and CDR2 as SYDVKM. The CDR3 is 19 amino acids. The trim removed 3 bases at V and 5 bases at J, leaving 17 bases unmatched. CDR3 region: CASSFPPGTGGANLYGYTF. DNA for the CDR3: TGTGCCAGCAGTTTCCCCCCCGGGACAGGGGGGGCCAACCTATATGGCTACACCTTC.

This clone came up a few times. The V gene is TRBV18, the J gene TRBJ2-1; D call uncertain. CDR1 and CDR2 (germline): KGHSH, LQKENI. This CDR3 is 15 amino acids long. The V end was cut by 2 bases, the J end by 6 bases, with 14 bases between. The CDR3 coding sequence is TGTGCCAGCTCACCAATCGGACGAGGTGGCAATGAGCAGTTCTTC. Its protein product is CASSPIGRGGNEQFF. Variable domain in full (rest from reference TRBV18 and TRBJ2-1): NAGVMQNPRHLVRRRGQEARLRCSPMKGHSHVYWYRQLPEEGLKFMVYLQKENIIDESGMPKERFSAEFPKEGPSILRIQQVVRGDSAAYFCASSPIGRGGNEQFFGPGTRLTVL.

This chain links TRBV27 with TRBJ2-6; D is unclear. The ends were cut back, 5 bases at V and 0 bases at J, with 8 bases in the middle. Germline lookup yields CDR1 MNHEY and CDR2 SMNVEV (reference sequence). The CDR3 contains 15 residues. The CDR3 region is CASSTHLSGANVLTF. In nucleotides, the CDR3 is TGTGCCAGCAGTACCCACCTCTCTGGGGCCAACGTCCTGACTTTC.

The chain combines TRBV7-2 with TRBJ2-7; 11 bases are a match to TRBD1. CDR1 and CDR2 (germline): SGHTA, FQGNSA. CDR3 length: 16 amino acids. Trimming took 2 bases from V and 7 from J; bases not matched to a gene: 10. The CDR3 here is CASSLQSGQGAGEQYF. For the CDR3, the DNA is TGTGCCAGCAGCTTACAAAGCGGACAGGGGGCTGGGGAGCAGTACTTC.

The J gene is TRBJ2-7, the V gene TRBV28; D remains unclear. CDR3 length: 15 amino acids. Germline V CDR1 and CDR2: MDHEN, SYDVKM. V lost 5 bases to trimming and J lost 6 bases, with 20 bases between them. The CDR3 nucleotides read TGTGCCAGCAGTACCCCCCAGGTCTGGCGTATCGAGCAGTACTTC. As protein: CASSTPQVWRIEQYF.

The V gene is TRBV19, the J gene TRBJ1-5; D not resolved. This CDR3 has 18 amino acids. Germline-derived CDR1 and CDR2 are LNHDA and SQIVND (reference sequence). V was pared by 1 base and J by 4 bases, with 20 bases between. The CDR3 DNA sequence: TGTGCCAGTAGTATAGGGGGTGGGTACGTCGGTCGGAATCAGCCCCAGCATTTT. Translated, it gives CASSIGGGYVGRNQPQHF.

The rearrangement links TRBV30 to TRBJ1-1, with D perhaps matching TRBD1 (5 bases). Between the trimmed V and J ends, which lost 0 bases and 2 bases, there was a span of 7 bases. The germline CDR1 and CDR2 sequences are GTSNPN and SVGIG (reference sequence). The CDR3 extends over 13 amino acids. CDR3 residues: CAWSVQVNTEAFF. CDR3 bases: TGTGCCTGGAGTGTACAGGTCAACACTGAAGCTTTCTTT.

The chain joins TRBV5-1 to TRBJ2-7, with unresolved D. The CDR3 has 15 residues. Germline values: CDR1 SGHRS, CDR2 YFSETQ. V lost 4 bases to trimming and J lost 0 bases, with 14 bases between them. The CDR3 loop is CASSPDGRSSYEQYF. CDR3 sequence (DNA): TGCGCCAGCAGCCCGGACGGTCGGAGCTCCTACGAGCAGTACTTC. The complete variable domain, with remaining parts taken from reference TRBV5-1 and TRBJ2-7, reads KAGVTQTPRYLIKTRGQQVTLSCSPISGHRSVSWYQQTPGQGLQFLFEYFSETQRNKGNFPGRFSGRQFSNSRSEMNVSTLELGDSALYLCASSPDGRSSYEQYFGPGTRLTVT.

The chain links TRBV9 to TRBJ2-7; D gene unclear. The CDR3 runs to 14 residues. V gave up 1 base and J gave up 0 bases, with 8 bases separating them. Germline values: CDR1 SGDLS, CDR2 YYNGEE. The CDR3, as DNA: TGTGCCAGCAGCGTAATCGATGGCTCCTACGAGCAGTACTTC. As protein: CASSVIDGSYEQYF.

The gene calls are TRBV18 and TRBJ1-1; D ambiguous. Germline V gene lookup returns CDR1 KGHSH and CDR2 LQKENI. V was clipped by 6 bases and J by 4 bases, with 9 bases between them. CDR3 length: 12 residues. Written as DNA, the CDR3 is TGTGCCAGCTCTCGTCCGGGCACTGAAGCTTTCTTT. Its translation: CASSRPGTEAFF. Complete variable domain (other parts from reference TRBV18 and TRBJ1-1): NAGVMQNPRHLVRRRGQEARLRCSPMKGHSHVYWYRQLPEEGLKFMVYLQKENIIDESGMPKERFSAEFPKEGPSILRIQQVVRGDSAAYFCASSRPGTEAFFGQGTRLTVV.